This T cell receptor (beta chain) came from a study of T cells after yellow fever vaccination. There are 14 residues in the CDR3. The V and J ends lost 1 base and 6 bases respectively, with 10 bases between them. Germline lookup yields CDR1 LGHNA and CDR2 YNFKEQ. TCRdb processed the 5' RACE reads anew with MiXCR; each CDR3 protein has one entry. The sample has hundreds of thousands of distinct CDR3 sequences, around 3.6% seen once. Source: PBMCs, taken on the day of the yellow fever booster vaccination. V is TRBV4-2 and J is TRBJ2-1, with D perhaps TRBD1 (5 bases). The TCR was taken from a man aged 18 to 35 who received the YFV17D yellow fever vaccine. CDR3 loop: CASSQGKGVNEQFF. In DNA form, the CDR3 reads TGTGCCAGCAGCCAAGGTAAAGGGGTCAATGAGCAGTTCTTC.